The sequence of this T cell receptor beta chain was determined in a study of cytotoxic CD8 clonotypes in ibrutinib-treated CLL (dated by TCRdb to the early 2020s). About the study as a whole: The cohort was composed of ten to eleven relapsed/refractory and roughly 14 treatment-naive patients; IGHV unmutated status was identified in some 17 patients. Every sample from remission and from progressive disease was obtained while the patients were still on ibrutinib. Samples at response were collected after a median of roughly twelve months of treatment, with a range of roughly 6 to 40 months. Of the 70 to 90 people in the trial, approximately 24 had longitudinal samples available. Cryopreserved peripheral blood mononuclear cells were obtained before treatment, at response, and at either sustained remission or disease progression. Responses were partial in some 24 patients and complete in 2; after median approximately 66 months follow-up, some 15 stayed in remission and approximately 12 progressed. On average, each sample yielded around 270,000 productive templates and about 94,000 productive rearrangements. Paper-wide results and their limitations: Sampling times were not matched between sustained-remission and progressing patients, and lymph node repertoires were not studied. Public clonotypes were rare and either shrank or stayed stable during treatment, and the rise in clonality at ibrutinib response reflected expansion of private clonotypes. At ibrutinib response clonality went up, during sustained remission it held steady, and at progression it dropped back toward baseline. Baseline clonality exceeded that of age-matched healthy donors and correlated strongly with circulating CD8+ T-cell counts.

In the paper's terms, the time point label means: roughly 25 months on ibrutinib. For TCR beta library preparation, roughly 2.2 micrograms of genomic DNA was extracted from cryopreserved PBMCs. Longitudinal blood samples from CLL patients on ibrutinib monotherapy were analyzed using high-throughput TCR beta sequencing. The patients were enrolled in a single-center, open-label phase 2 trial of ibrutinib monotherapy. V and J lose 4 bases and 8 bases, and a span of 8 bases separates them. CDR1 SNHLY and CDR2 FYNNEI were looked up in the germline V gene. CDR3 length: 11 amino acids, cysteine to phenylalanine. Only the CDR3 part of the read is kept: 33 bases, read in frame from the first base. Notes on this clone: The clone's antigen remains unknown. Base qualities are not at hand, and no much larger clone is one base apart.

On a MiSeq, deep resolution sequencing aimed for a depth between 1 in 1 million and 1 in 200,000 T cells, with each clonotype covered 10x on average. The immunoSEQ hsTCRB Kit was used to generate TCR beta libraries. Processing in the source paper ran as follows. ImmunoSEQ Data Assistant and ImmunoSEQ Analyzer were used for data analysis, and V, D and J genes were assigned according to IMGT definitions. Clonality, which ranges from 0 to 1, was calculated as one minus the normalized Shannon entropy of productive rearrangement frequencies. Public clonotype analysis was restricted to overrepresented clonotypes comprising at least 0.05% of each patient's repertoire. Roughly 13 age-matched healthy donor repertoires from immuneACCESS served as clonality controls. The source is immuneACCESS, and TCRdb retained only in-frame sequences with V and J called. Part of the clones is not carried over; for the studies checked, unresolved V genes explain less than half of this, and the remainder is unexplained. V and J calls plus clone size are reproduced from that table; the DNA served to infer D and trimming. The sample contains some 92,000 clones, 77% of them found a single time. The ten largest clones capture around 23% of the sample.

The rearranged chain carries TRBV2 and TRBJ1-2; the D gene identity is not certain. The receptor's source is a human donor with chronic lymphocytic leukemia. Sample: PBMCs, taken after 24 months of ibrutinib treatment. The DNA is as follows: TGTGCCAGCAGTGGTGAGAGGGGCTACACCTTC. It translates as CASSGERGYTF.